These T cell receptor beta chains were read from a single sample in a study of cytomegalovirus exposure and HLA in healthy donors. Measured with immunoSEQ multiplex PCR; TCRdb has only the in-frame clones, and not every one. The table lists more than 85,000 clones, about 88% of them singletons. Sequencing was done on a sample of PBMCs. The origin of the receptors is a woman aged 18-29 years in good health and CMV-seronegative. Each CDR3 is given with its conserved first and last residue. Fields, in order: D gene, V gene, clone size, CDR3 length, J gene, CDR3 DNA, CDR3 protein. D genes are given only for firm matches. Clone size appears in some rows only: once, few, many, or a class for an expanded clone.

d_call: TRBD2
v_call: TRBV6-1
clone_size: many
cdr3_length: 16
j_call: TRBJ2-3
cdr3_nt: TGTGCCAGCAGTGAGGAGGCGGGGGGGAGCACAGATACGCAGTATTTT
cdr3_aa: CASSEEAGGSTDTQYF

d_call: -
v_call: TRBV7-3
clone_size: -
cdr3_length: 16
j_call: TRBJ1-1
cdr3_nt: TGTGCCAGCACAGTAAACCCCAGGGGCGGGAGCACTGAAGCTTTCTTT
cdr3_aa: CASTVNPRGGSTEAFF

d_call: -
v_call: TRBV9
clone_size: -
cdr3_length: 12
j_call: TRBJ1-2
cdr3_nt: TGTGCCAGCAGCGAGGCGACAGGTATGGACACCTTC
cdr3_aa: CASSEATGMDTF

d_call: -
v_call: TRBV2
clone_size: -
cdr3_length: 14
j_call: TRBJ1-1
cdr3_nt: TGTGCCAGCAGAGTTCAGGGATTGGACACTGAAGCTTTCTTT
cdr3_aa: CASRVQGLDTEAFF

d_call: TRBD2
v_call: TRBV7-3
clone_size: -
cdr3_length: 17
j_call: TRBJ2-1
cdr3_nt: TGTGCCAGCAGCTTACAGGGGAGGACTAGCGGTTACAATGAGCAGTTCTTC
cdr3_aa: CASSLQGRTSGYNEQFF

d_call: TRBD1
v_call: TRBV2
clone_size: -
cdr3_length: 15
j_call: TRBJ1-4
cdr3_nt: TGTGCCAGCAGAACAGACAGGGGAGGACGGGAAAAACTGTTTTTT
cdr3_aa: CASRTDRGGREKLFF

d_call: TRBD1
v_call: TRBV7-2
clone_size: few
cdr3_length: 14
j_call: TRBJ1-5
cdr3_nt: TGTGCCAGCAGCTTAGGGACAGGGACGCAGCCCCAGCATTTT
cdr3_aa: CASSLGTGTQPQHF

d_call: -
v_call: TRBV10-1
clone_size: once
cdr3_length: 19
j_call: TRBJ2-5
cdr3_nt: TGCGCCAGCAGTGAGCCGCTCCCCCCCACAGGGCCTGGGTTAGAGACCCAGTACTTC
cdr3_aa: CASSEPLPPTGPGLETQYF

d_call: -
v_call: TRBV27
clone_size: -
cdr3_length: 14
j_call: TRBJ1-1
cdr3_nt: TGTGCCAGCAGTTTCTCCGGGGGAAGTACTGAAGCTTTCTTT
cdr3_aa: CASSFSGGSTEAFF

d_call: -
v_call: TRBV6-4
clone_size: -
cdr3_length: 15
j_call: TRBJ2-1
cdr3_nt: TGTGCCAGCAGTGACTCAGCAACGGGTGGAAATGAGCAGTTCTTC
cdr3_aa: CASSDSATGGNEQFF

d_call: TRBD2
v_call: TRBV9
clone_size: -
cdr3_length: 15
j_call: TRBJ2-5
cdr3_nt: TGTGCCAGCAGCGTACTACCCCTAGCGGGACAGACCCAGTACTTC
cdr3_aa: CASSVLPLAGQTQYF

d_call: TRBD1
v_call: TRBV9
clone_size: -
cdr3_length: 18
j_call: TRBJ2-2
cdr3_nt: TGTGCCAGCGGCGGGGGACAGGGGGATGTGGTGTTCACCGGGGAGCTGTTTTTT
cdr3_aa: CASGGGQGDVVFTGELFF

d_call: -
v_call: TRBV6-6
clone_size: -
cdr3_length: 13
j_call: TRBJ2-5
cdr3_nt: TGTGCCAGCACCCGACTAGTCCAAGAGACCCAGTACTTC
cdr3_aa: CASTRLVQETQYF

d_call: -
v_call: TRBV7-9
clone_size: -
cdr3_length: 12
j_call: TRBJ2-5
cdr3_nt: TGTGCCAGCAGCCCCCGGGAAGAGACCCAGTACTTC
cdr3_aa: CASSPREETQYF

d_call: TRBD1
v_call: TRBV28
clone_size: -
cdr3_length: 15
j_call: TRBJ2-1
cdr3_nt: TGTGCCAGCAGTTACGGGGACAGCCGTGGGGATGAGCAGTTCTTC
cdr3_aa: CASSYGDSRGDEQFF

d_call: TRBD2
v_call: TRBV28
clone_size: -
cdr3_length: 14
j_call: TRBJ2-7
cdr3_nt: TGTGCCAGCAGTTTACCCCTAGCGGCCTACGAGCAGTACTTC
cdr3_aa: CASSLPLAAYEQYF

d_call: TRBD2
v_call: TRBV2
clone_size: -
cdr3_length: 16
j_call: TRBJ2-1
cdr3_nt: TGTGCCAGCAGTAAATCGCGCGCGGGAGGGACAGATGAGCAGTTCTTC
cdr3_aa: CASSKSRAGGTDEQFF

d_call: -
v_call: TRBV28
clone_size: -
cdr3_length: 13
j_call: TRBJ2-5
cdr3_nt: TGTGCCAGCAGTGAGGCTTTGAGGGAGACCCAGTACTTC
cdr3_aa: CASSEALRETQYF

d_call: TRBD1
v_call: TRBV7-3
clone_size: -
cdr3_length: 15
j_call: TRBJ2-1
cdr3_nt: TGTGCCAGCAGCCTAACCGGGGACAGCTACAATGAGCAGTTCTTC
cdr3_aa: CASSLTGDSYNEQFF

d_call: -
v_call: TRBV27
clone_size: -
cdr3_length: 13
j_call: TRBJ2-7
cdr3_nt: TGTGCCAGCAGTTTCTCTAGCTCCTACGAGCAGTACTTC
cdr3_aa: CASSFSSSYEQYF

d_call: -
v_call: TRBV30
clone_size: -
cdr3_length: 13
j_call: TRBJ1-2
cdr3_nt: TGTGCCTGGAGCCGGCGTAACAGCCGGGGCTACACCTTC
cdr3_aa: CAWSRRNSRGYTF

d_call: TRBD2
v_call: TRBV18
clone_size: -
cdr3_length: 17
j_call: TRBJ2-1
cdr3_nt: TGTGCCAGCTCCCCAGCGGACGCGGGAGGAACCTACAATGAGCAGTTCTTC
cdr3_aa: CASSPADAGGTYNEQFF

d_call: TRBD1
v_call: TRBV5-1
clone_size: -
cdr3_length: 15
j_call: TRBJ2-1
cdr3_nt: TGCGCCAGCTCCATCCGGGACAGGGCGGCCAATGAGCAGTTCTTC
cdr3_aa: CASSIRDRAANEQFF

d_call: TRBD1
v_call: TRBV30
clone_size: -
cdr3_length: 14
j_call: TRBJ1-5
cdr3_nt: TGTGCCTGGACCGGGCAGGGGGCTTTTCAGCCCCAGCATTTT
cdr3_aa: CAWTGQGAFQPQHF

d_call: TRBD1
v_call: TRBV7-9
clone_size: -
cdr3_length: 15
j_call: TRBJ2-7
cdr3_nt: TGTGCCAGCAGCTTTCCAGGACAGGGGGCCCAAGAGCAGTACTTC
cdr3_aa: CASSFPGQGAQEQYF

d_call: -
v_call: TRBV9
clone_size: -
cdr3_length: 14
j_call: TRBJ1-1
cdr3_nt: TGTGCCAGCAGCGAATCGCAGGGATCCACTGAAGCTTTCTTT
cdr3_aa: CASSESQGSTEAFF

d_call: -
v_call: TRBV7-9
clone_size: once
cdr3_length: 12
j_call: TRBJ1-4
cdr3_nt: TGTGCCAGCAGCTTAGCGCGGGGAAAACTGTTTTTT
cdr3_aa: CASSLARGKLFF

d_call: TRBD2
v_call: TRBV28
clone_size: -
cdr3_length: 16
j_call: TRBJ2-7
cdr3_nt: TGTGCCAGCAGTTCATCCGGGACTAGCGGTTCCTACGAGCAGTACTTC
cdr3_aa: CASSSSGTSGSYEQYF

d_call: TRBD2
v_call: TRBV10-3
clone_size: once
cdr3_length: 17
j_call: TRBJ2-7
cdr3_nt: TGTGCCATCAGTTCTTCCCAGAGCGGGAAGTTAGCCTACGAGCAGTACTTC
cdr3_aa: CAISSSQSGKLAYEQYF

d_call: -
v_call: TRBV5-1
clone_size: -
cdr3_length: 14
j_call: TRBJ2-1
cdr3_nt: TGCGCCAGCAGCCGGACCCCGGGAAACAATGAGCAGTTCTTC
cdr3_aa: CASSRTPGNNEQFF

d_call: -
v_call: TRBV30
clone_size: -
cdr3_length: 15
j_call: TRBJ1-6
cdr3_nt: TGTGCCTGGATCGGGAGGGAGGCCTATAATTCACCCCTCCACTTT
cdr3_aa: CAWIGREAYNSPLHF

d_call: TRBD1
v_call: TRBV7-9
clone_size: -
cdr3_length: 16
j_call: TRBJ2-3
cdr3_nt: TGTGCCAGCATCCTTCTGGACAGGGGAGGCACAGATACGCAGTATTTT
cdr3_aa: CASILLDRGGTDTQYF

d_call: TRBD1
v_call: TRBV28
clone_size: -
cdr3_length: 18
j_call: TRBJ2-7
cdr3_nt: TGTGCCAGCAGTCGAATCCGTGCCGGGGGACAGGGGAGGGACGGGCAGTACTTC
cdr3_aa: CASSRIRAGGQGRDGQYF